This T cell receptor (beta chain) originates from a study of cytomegalovirus exposure and HLA in healthy donors. The CDR3 is made up of 15 amino acids. CDR1 SGDLS and CDR2 YYNGEE come from the germline V gene. PCR employed 60 Vbeta and 13 Jbeta primers. Assay: immunoSEQ multiplex PCR; the TCRdb copy retains only in-frame clones and omits some. The sample yields around 200,000 clones, 75% to 90% seen once. The chain is built from TRBV9 and TRBJ2-5, with 7 bases identical to TRBD2. The better agreement between TRBJ2-7 and the DNA end casts doubt on the J call. The receptor's source is a man aged 40-49 years in good health and CMV-seropositive. The sequenced sample consisted of PBMCs. CDR3 coding DNA: TGTGCCAGCAGCGTAGGGGGTCGGGGGGACTACGAGCAGTACTTC. It translates to CASSVGGRGDYEQYF.